A selection of T cell receptor beta chains follows, all from one sample in a study of blood T cell repertoires in COVID-19. Sequencing was performed with immunoSEQ multiplex PCR; in TCRdb, only in-frame clones are kept and a portion is missing. The sample lists around 59,000 clones; just under 90% were seen once. Sample: peripheral blood. Every receptor here comes from a man aged 55 to 70 with acute or convalescent COVID-19. Each CDR3 is given with its conserved first and last residue. D genes are given only for firm matches. Size is omitted from some rows. Given values are once, few, many or a class for expanded clones.

V,size,D,J,DNA,CDR3
TRBV27,-,TRBD1,TRBJ1-4,TGTGCCAGCAGTATGAACAGGGGGCGTGAAAAACTGTTTTTT,CASSMNRGREKLFF
TRBV15,once,-,TRBJ1-3,TGTGCCACCAGCAGAGATTTGGCCTCTGGAAACACCATATATTTT,CATSRDLASGNTIYF
TRBV28,-,-,TRBJ1-4,TGTGCCAGCAGTAACCCCCGGGCTAATGAAAAACTGTTTTTT,CASSNPRANEKLFF
TRBV4-1,-,TRBD1,TRBJ2-3,TGCGCCAGCAGCCCCGAAGGGGACAGAGACACAGATACGCAGTATTTT,CASSPEGDRDTDTQYF
TRBV3-1/TRBV3-2,-,TRBD2,TRBJ2-7,TGTGCCAGCAGCGGTAGCGGGAGCTTGAACGAGCAGTACTTC,CASSGSGSLNEQYF
TRBV11-3,-,-,TRBJ2-7,TGTGCCAGCAGCTTGGCATACTCCTACGAGCAGTACTTC,CASSLAYSYEQYF
TRBV7-9,-,-,TRBJ1-3,TGTGCCAGCAGCTTAGCGTCGCAGGGAAACACCATATATTTT,CASSLASQGNTIYF
TRBV29-1,-,-,TRBJ1-3,TGCAGCGTTGAAATCGGTGCCGGAAACACCATATATTTT,CSVEIGAGNTIYF
TRBV7-2,-,TRBD2,TRBJ2-2,TGTGCCAGCAGCTTAGCTGGTAGCGGGAGTAGTACCGGGGAGCTGTTTTTT,CASSLAGSGSSTGELFF
TRBV19,-,-,TRBJ2-2,TGTGCCAGTACCCGGGGTAGATGGCCGTCGAACACCGGGGAGCTGTTTTTT,CASTRGRWPSNTGELFF
TRBV27,-,-,TRBJ2-7,TGTGCCAGCAGTTTGAGTCTCTCGACCTACGAGCAGTACTTC,CASSLSLSTYEQYF
TRBV6-1,-,TRBD1,TRBJ1-1,TGTGCCAGCAGTGATCACCGGGACAGGAACACTGAAGCTTTCTTT,CASSDHRDRNTEAFF
TRBV6-2/TRBV6-3,-,-,TRBJ1-5,TGTGCCAGCAGTCCCCACCGGGGGGTTGGCAATCAGCCCCAGCATTTT,CASSPHRGVGNQPQHF
TRBV11-2,-,TRBD2,TRBJ2-3,TGTGCCAGCAGCTTAGCGGGAGGGATCACAGATACGCAGTATTTT,CASSLAGGITDTQYF
TRBV7-3,-,-,TRBJ2-1,TGTGCCAGCAGCTTAATTCCGGGGAGCTCCTACAATGAGCAGTTCTTC,CASSLIPGSSYNEQFF
TRBV5-1,-,TRBD1,TRBJ1-1,TGCGCCAGCAGCTCTCGGACAGGGGATGACACTGAAGCTTTCTTT,CASSSRTGDDTEAFF
TRBV19,-,-,TRBJ1-5,TGTGCCAGTAGTATCCAAGGAATCTGGGAGAGGGGCAATCAGCCCCAGCATTTT,CASSIQGIWERGNQPQHF
TRBV19,-,TRBD2,TRBJ2-1,TGTGCCAGTAGTATAGGCGGGACTAGCGGGATTAGAGATGAGCAGTTCTTC,CASSIGGTSGIRDEQFF
TRBV5-4,-,TRBD1,TRBJ2-5,TGTGCCAGCAGCCTGGCAGGGGGCGAGACCCAGTACTTC,CASSLAGGETQYF
TRBV6-5,once,TRBD1,TRBJ1-2,TGTGCCAGCAGACGGGACAGGGCCGTTTATGGCTACACCTTC,CASRRDRAVYGYTF
TRBV24-1,-,-,TRBJ1-2,TGTGCCACCAGTGATGCCGGACAGCTTTATGGCTACACCTTC,CATSDAGQLYGYTF
TRBV28,few,TRBD2,TRBJ2-1,TGTGCCAGCAGCACCGGGACTAGTGGCGTCTACAATGAGCAGTTCTTC,CASSTGTSGVYNEQFF
TRBV9,few,TRBD2,TRBJ2-3,TGTGCCAGCAGCGCCGGGAGGGCCACGAAGGCAGATACGCAGTATTTT,CASSAGRATKADTQYF
TRBV2,-,-,TRBJ2-6,TGTGCCAGCCTCCGGGCCAACGTCCTGACTTTC,CASLRANVLTF
TRBV3-1/TRBV3-2,once,-,TRBJ2-7,TGTGCCAGCAGCCTGATGACAGCCACCTACGAGCAGTACTTC,CASSLMTATYEQYF
TRBV4-2,-,TRBD1,TRBJ2-5,TGTGCCAGCAGTCCCACAGGGGCTATCGAGACCCAGTACTTC,CASSPTGAIETQYF
TRBV28,-,TRBD1,TRBJ1-2,TGTGCCAGCAGTCCAGGGGGCGCGGGTTATGGCTACACCTTC,CASSPGGAGYGYTF
TRBV19,once,TRBD2,TRBJ2-7,TGTGCCAGTAGTAGGTCGCTAGCGGGAGGGCCGGATCACTTC,CASSRSLAGGPDHF
TRBV7-3,once,-,TRBJ2-3,TGTGCCAGCAGCCCCGAAGGGACTTTGGTAACAGATACGCAGTATTTT,CASSPEGTLVTDTQYF
TRBV6-2/TRBV6-3,-,-,TRBJ2-3,TGTGCCAGCAGTCCGAGGGATACGCAGTATTTT,CASSPRDTQYF
TRBV21-1,-,-,TRBJ1-3,TGTGCCAGCAGCCTACAGGTTAATGGAAACACCATATATTTT,CASSLQVNGNTIYF
TRBV9,-,-,TRBJ1-1,TGTGCCAGCAGCGTAGTGGGAGTCGGGGACACTGAAGCTTTCTTT,CASSVVGVGDTEAFF
TRBV7-2,-,-,TRBJ1-1,TGTGCCAGCAGCTCTGAGGCGGACACTGAAGCTTTCTTT,CASSSEADTEAFF
TRBV6-6,-,-,TRBJ1-5,TGTGCCAGCATTAACGGGATTAGCAATCAGCCCCAGCATTTT,CASINGISNQPQHF
TRBV6-2/TRBV6-3,-,-,TRBJ1-1,TGTGCCAGCAGTTACTCGGCAAAAGCTTTCTTT,CASSYSAKAFF
TRBV5-4,-,-,TRBJ2-5,TGTGCCAGCAGCTTGGAACCTCTACAAGAGACCCAGTACTTC,CASSLEPLQETQYF
TRBV6-5,-,TRBD2,TRBJ2-7,TGTGCCAGCAGGGGGGACTATATCTACGAGCAGTACTTC,CASRGDYIYEQYF
TRBV7-8,-,-,TRBJ1-6,TGTGCCAGCAGCTTAGTGAGCTCCTATAATTCACCCCTCCACTTT,CASSLVSSYNSPLHF
TRBV11-2,-,TRBD1,TRBJ2-7,TGTGCCAGCAGCCTGGGACAGACCTACGAGCAGTACTTC,CASSLGQTYEQYF
TRBV3-1/TRBV3-2,-,-,TRBJ1-3,TGTGCCAGCAGCCAAGCGGTTTACTCTGGAAACACCATATATTTT,CASSQAVYSGNTIYF
TRBV6-5,once,-,TRBJ1-2,TGTGCCAGCCTAGGGGTTCATGGCTACACCTTC,CASLGVHGYTF
TRBV9,-,-,TRBJ2-5,TGTGCCAGCAGCGCCTTAGTAGCCGGGGGCCAAGAGACCCAGTACTTC,CASSALVAGGQETQYF
TRBV2,-,-,TRBJ1-2,TGTGCCAGCAAACGAGACTATGGCTACACCTTC,CASKRDYGYTF
TRBV19,-,-,TRBJ1-3,TGTGCCAGTAGTATTGGCAGGGCCTCTGGAAACACCATATATTTT,CASSIGRASGNTIYF
TRBV15,few,-,TRBJ1-1,TGTGCCACCAGCAGAGATCCGGACACTGAAGCTTTCTTT,CATSRDPDTEAFF
TRBV28,-,TRBD1,TRBJ1-2,TGTGCCAGCTGGGGGACAGGCTATGGCTACACCTTC,CASWGTGYGYTF
TRBV5-1,-,-,TRBJ2-3,TGCGCCAGCAGCTTGTCTCTTGATACGCAGTATTTT,CASSLSLDTQYF
TRBV6-1,-,-,TRBJ1-1,TGTGCCAGCAGTGAAGATAATCGGTTTTCTGAAGCTTTCTTT,CASSEDNRFSEAFF
TRBV9,-,TRBD1,TRBJ2-3,TGTGCCAGCAGCGTAGGGACAGGTTCTAGCACAGATACGCAGTATTTT,CASSVGTGSSTDTQYF
TRBV11-2,-,-,TRBJ2-1,TGTGCCAGCAGGGACAGTGGGAGGGCCAGGAATGAGCAGTTCTTC,CASRDSGRARNEQFF
TRBV24-1,-,TRBD1,TRBJ1-5,TGTGCCACCAGTGACCCCAGGGGGAGCAATCAGCCCCAGCATTTT,CATSDPRGSNQPQHF
TRBV19,-,-,TRBJ2-3,TGTGCCAGTAGTATACCCGGTAGCACAGATACGCAGTATTTT,CASSIPGSTDTQYF
TRBV28,-,-,TRBJ1-2,TGTGCCAGCAGTTTCAGGCCCGGGGGAGGCTATGGCTACACCTTC,CASSFRPGGGYGYTF
TRBV18,-,-,TRBJ2-5,TGTGCCAGCTCACCACGAGGCAGGGGAGAGACCCAGTACTTC,CASSPRGRGETQYF
TRBV5-1,-,-,TRBJ1-5,TGCGCCAGCAGCTTGGCCCAGGATCAGCCCCAGCATTTT,CASSLAQDQPQHF
TRBV28,-,TRBD1,TRBJ1-5,TGTGCCAGCAGGGGAGTGGGACAGGGTAATCAGCCCCAGCATTTT,CASRGVGQGNQPQHF